Presented here are 16 T cell receptor beta chains from one specimen sequenced in a study of early T cells in non-severe SARS-CoV-2 infection (dated by TCRdb to 2020 to 2022). To prepare the library, 5' RACE was applied. TCRdb records NextSeq 500 as the sequencer. The public sequencing data were trimmed at Q25 with fastp and processed into clonotypes with MiXCR by TCRdb, which kept only in-frame beta chains. Rows are unified per CDR3 protein, each entry keeping the most common DNA and genes. Counted in this sample were under 60,000 distinct CDR3 sequences; around 8% of them appeared once. The top ten constitute over 8% of the sample. Input material: whole blood. The receptors stem from an adult who was a healthcare worker with PCR-confirmed SARS-CoV-2 infection or an uninfected control (not recorded which).

This clonotype was counted at least ten times. The chain combines TRBV29-1 with TRBJ1-1, with D possibly TRBD1 on 5 matching bases. The CDR3 extends over 13 amino acids. Germline V gene lookup returns CDR1 SQVTM and CDR2 ANQGSEA. V was pared by 6 bases and J by 6 bases, with 17 bases between. In DNA form, the CDR3 reads TGCAGCGTGAAAGGACACCCGAATTCTGAAGCTTTCTTT. Protein sequence: CSVKGHPNSEAFF.

This chain joins TRBV7-9 and TRBJ2-1, with 8 positions matching TRBD2. The J segment lost 8 bases and the V segment lost 10 bases, leaving 10 bases of the junction unmatched. Germline V gene sequence: CDR1 SEHNR, CDR2 FQNEAQ (reference sequence). The CDR3 runs to 13 residues. In DNA, the CDR3 is TGTGCCACCATGAGCGGGAGTGCCCATGAGCAGTTCTTC. Encoded protein: CATMSGSAHEQFF.

This clonotype has a handful of counts. The chain is built from TRBV29-1 and TRBJ2-3, with 10 bases matching TRBD2. The V and J ends lost 5 bases and 0 bases, in that order; junction bases with no gene match: 5. The CDR3 runs to 15 residues. Germline CDR1 and CDR2: SQVTM and ANQGSEA. The CDR3 nucleotides are TGCAGCGTTAGCGGGGGGGTGGGCAGCACAGATACGCAGTATTTT. Its protein product is CSVSGGVGSTDTQYF.

This clonotype appeared many times. The CDR3 DNA reads TGCAGCGCCGCCAGGCTCAACACTGAAGCTTTCTTT. This sequence encodes CSAARLNTEAFF. This chain connects TRBV29-1 to TRBJ1-1, with D unresolved. Germline V gives CDR1 SQVTM, CDR2 ANQGSEA. The CDR3 covers 12 residues. The V and J ends lost 7 bases and 2 bases respectively, with 11 bases between them.

This chain connects TRBV7-2 to TRBJ1-1; D might be TRBD1 (5 bases). V was pared by 1 base and J by 0 bases, with 12 bases between. Germline values: CDR1 SGHTA, CDR2 FQGNSA. CDR3 length: 16 amino acids. This CDR3 is CASSLVGGGMNTEAFF. CDR3 coding DNA: TGTGCCAGCAGCTTAGTTGGTGGGGGGATGAACACTGAAGCTTTCTTT.

This clonotype showed up many times. The J gene is TRBJ1-2, the V gene TRBV20-1, with D unresolved. The V end lost 4 bases, the J end lost 0 bases, and 12 bases lay between the germline ends. Germline-derived CDR1 and CDR2 are DFQATT and SNEGSKA (reference sequence). The CDR3 runs to 14 residues. The CDR3 region is CSANGRYANYGYTF. CDR3 nucleotides: TGCAGTGCTAACGGACGGTACGCTAACTATGGCTACACCTTC.

This clonotype was counted many times. The rearrangement links TRBV20-1 to TRBJ1-2; 12 bases match TRBD1. Germline V gives CDR1 DFQATT, CDR2 SNEGSKA (reference sequence). The CDR3 is 15 residues long. V lost 6 bases to trimming and J lost 4 bases; unmatched junction nucleotides: 9. CDR3 DNA sequence: TGCAGTGCCTCTGCCGGGACAGGGGGCGGCTATGGCTACACCTTC. This gives the protein CSASAGTGGGYGYTF.

As to this clonotype: This may come from a read error, since a much larger clone is one base off. This sequence joins TRBV7-9 and TRBJ2-1, with no clear D. CDR1 and CDR2 from the germline V gene are SEHNR and FQNEAQ (reference sequence). The CDR3 has 12 amino acids. CDR3 DNA: TGTGACAGCAGCTTGAGTGATTTTGAGCAGTTCTTC. Its translation is CDSSLSDFEQFF.

The chain uses TRBV27 and TRBJ2-1; TRBD1 aligns across 7 bases. V lost 3 bases, J lost 3 bases, and 5 bases stayed unmatched. Per germline, CDR1 MNHEY and CDR2 SMNVEV (reference sequence). This CDR3 contains 15 residues. CDR3 sequence reads: CASSFQGVGYNEQFF. In nucleotides, the CDR3 is TGTGCCAGCAGTTTCCAGGGGGTAGGCTACAATGAGCAGTTCTTC.

The chain is built from TRBV19 and TRBJ1-1, with D perhaps matching TRBD1 (5 bases). V lost 9 bases and J lost 5, with 19 bases in between. The CDR3 covers 14 residues. The germline V gene encodes CDR1 LNHDA and CDR2 SQIVND (reference sequence). The CDR3 here is CASHWGVGITEAFF. Written as DNA, the CDR3 is TGTGCCAGCCACTGGGGGGTGGGAATAACTGAAGCTTTCTTT.

The chain joins TRBV20-1 to TRBJ2-1; TRBD2 agrees at 13 bases. This CDR3 region has 14 residues. Trimming took 4 bases from V and 5 from J; bases not matched to a gene: 2. Germline assignment: CDR1 DFQATT and CDR2 SNEGSKA (reference sequence). The CDR3 DNA reads TGCAGTGCTACGGGACTAGCGGGGCACAATGAGCAGTTCTTC. It encodes CSATGLAGHNEQFF.

This clonotype was detected many times. V gene TRBV4-3 combines with J gene TRBJ2-1, with D uncertain. V was trimmed by 0 bases and J by 4 bases, leaving 7 bases between them. Germline values: CDR1 LGHNA, CDR2 YSLEER. This CDR3 contains 14 residues. The CDR3, as DNA: TGCGCCAGCAGCCAAGATCTCGGGTACAATGAGCAGTTCTTC. It is translated as CASSQDLGYNEQFF.

The sample holds a few counts of this clonotype. This chain connects TRBV27 to TRBJ2-7, with D uncertain. The CDR3 sequence is 14 residues long. Per germline, CDR1 MNHEY and CDR2 SMNVEV (reference sequence). V lost 3 bases to trimming and J lost 2 bases, with 11 bases between them. The DNA of the CDR3 is TGTGCCAGCAGTTTTGCAAGTCCCGCCTACGAGCAGTACTTC. It is translated as CASSFASPAYEQYF.

This clonotype was seen a few times. The chain links TRBV20-1 to TRBJ1-4; D gene unclear. V dropped 3 bases and J dropped 8 bases, with 7 bases sitting between them. In germline, CDR1 is DFQATT, CDR2 SNEGSKA (reference sequence). This CDR3 comprises 11 residues. The CDR3 here is CSARWSEKLFF. The CDR3 nucleotides read TGCAGTGCTAGGTGGTCGGAAAAACTGTTTTTT.

This clonotype has more than one count but fewer than ten. This rearrangement joins TRBV7-8 to TRBJ2-3; the match to TRBD2 covers 10 bases. Germline assignment: CDR1 SGHVS and CDR2 FQNEAQ. Trimming took 3 bases from V and 2 from J; bases not matched to a gene: 5. The CDR3 has 16 residues. This CDR3 is CASSFGLAANTDTQYF. The CDR3 coding sequence is TGTGCCAGCAGCTTCGGACTAGCGGCCAACACAGATACGCAGTATTTT.

The V gene is TRBV4-3, the J gene TRBJ2-1, with 10 bases lining up with TRBD2. Unmatched junction bases numbered 13, after V lost 0 bases and J lost 8 bases. This CDR3 region has 18 residues. Germline V CDR1 and CDR2: LGHNA, YSLEER. The CDR3 sequence is CASSQDGGAGGPLDEQFF. CDR3 bases: TGCGCCAGCAGCCAAGATGGGGGAGCGGGAGGGCCTTTAGATGAGCAGTTCTTC.